The entry below gives a single T cell receptor (beta chain) sequence along with its context. This specimen comes from a study of shared clonotypes between healthy human individuals. The table came from immunoSEQ multiplex PCR; TCRdb's copy has only in-frame clones and leaves some out. The sample has over a million clones; around 97% are singletons. CDR1 and CDR2 from the germline V gene are SGHRS and YFSETQ. This CDR3 spans 17 amino acids. V was clipped by 0 bases and J by 1 base, with 16 bases between them. Sequencing was performed on naive CD4+ T cells sorted from blood. Documented subset: CD45RA+ positively selected. The sequence was obtained from a man aged 25 to 40 in good health. The chain couples TRBV5-1 to TRBJ2-5; D is undetermined. As DNA, the CDR3 is TGCGCCAGCAGCTTGGCCGTTGGGGTTATTCTCCAAGAGACCCAGTACTTC. It encodes CASSLAVGVILQETQYF.